One sample yielded the 18 T cell receptor beta chains listed below, sequenced in a study of CD8+ T cells in alopecia areata. Isolated RNA was reverse transcribed into cDNA used as the sequencing template. The protocol was immunoSEQ multiplex PCR, while the TCRdb copy is restricted to in-frame clones and leaves out a portion. The sample lists 50,000 to 70,000 clones; around 40% were seen once. The sequenced material came from NKG2D-low CD8+ T cells sorted from blood. The receptor set was obtained from a human donor with alopecia areata.

The chain has TRBV29-1 and TRBJ2-7, with D unresolved. The length of the CDR3 is 14 residues. Per germline, CDR1 SQVTM and CDR2 ANQGSEA. The germline V and J ends were trimmed by 4 bases and 1 base, with 14 bases remaining between them. In DNA, the CDR3 is TGCAGCGTTGTTTATTTTGGTAGGTCCTACGAGCAGTACTTC. This gives the protein CSVVYFGRSYEQYF.

This clone was detected only a few times. The J gene is TRBJ2-7, the V gene TRBV28, with TRBD2 matching 10 bases. Trimming took 4 bases from V and 0 from J; bases not matched to a gene: 6. CDR1 and CDR2 (germline): MDHEN, SYDVKM. The CDR3 contains 16 residues. The CDR3 DNA follows: TGTGCCAGCAGTTCCCTACTAGCGGGACTCTCCTACGAGCAGTACTTC. Its protein product is CASSSLLAGLSYEQYF.

This rearrangement joins TRBV9 to TRBJ1-2, with TRBD1 identical over 7 bases. There are 14 residues in the CDR3. Germline V lookup: CDR1 SGDLS, CDR2 YYNGEE. The V gene end was trimmed by 4 bases and the J gene end by 5 bases; junction bases not matched to a gene: 8. The CDR3 coding sequence is TGTGCCAGCAGCACCACAGGGGAAGGGTATGGCTACACCTTC. This codes for CASSTTGEGYGYTF.

The chain carries TRBV27 and TRBJ2-7; D tentatively reads TRBD1 or TRBD2 (6 bases each). Looked up from germline, CDR1 is MNHEY and CDR2 is SMNVEV (reference sequence). The CDR3 is 15 amino acids. Trimming took 6 bases from V and 3 from J, leaving 18 bases between them. Written as DNA, the CDR3 is TGTGCCAGCAGCAACACCGCGGGACATATCTACGAGCAGTACTTC. Translating gives CASSNTAGHIYEQYF.

This chain joins TRBV7-9 and TRBJ1-2; the D is unclear. The V gene's germline CDR1 is SEHNR and CDR2 FQNEAQ (reference sequence). Trimming pared 3 bases from V and 5 bases from J, leaving 13 bases between. This CDR3 region has 14 residues. The CDR3 DNA reads TGTGCCAGCAGCTTCCCCCAGAGATTTTATGGCTACACCTTC. This codes for CASSFPQRFYGYTF. The full variable domain, its missing parts supplied by reference TRBV7-9 and TRBJ1-2, is DTGVSQNPRHKITKRGQNVTFRCDPISEHNRLYWYRQTLGQGPEFLTYFQNEAQLEKSRLLSDRFSAERPKGSFSTLEIQRTEQGDSAMYLCASSFPQRFYGYTFGSGTRLTVV.

Judged by abundance, this clone is medium-sized (0.01 to 0.1%). The chain employs TRBV19 and TRBJ2-1, with D perhaps assigned TRBD1 or TRBD2 (6 bases each). The CDR3 is made up of 15 amino acids. The germline CDR1 and CDR2 sequences are LNHDA and SQIVND (reference sequence). V gave up 3 bases and J gave up 5 bases, with 14 bases separating them. The CDR3 protein is CASSILEGDHNEQFF. CDR3 bases: TGTGCCAGTAGTATTCTGGAGGGGGACCACAATGAGCAGTTCTTC.

This clone came up a few times. V gene TRBV29-1 combines with J gene TRBJ2-7; TRBD2 aligns across 7 bases. The V gene's germline CDR1 is SQVTM and CDR2 ANQGSEA. V shed 1 base, J shed 4 bases, and the junction held 10 bases outside the gene matches. The CDR3 contains 15 residues. This CDR3 reads CSVEVPTSPAYEQYF. The CDR3, as DNA: TGCAGCGTTGAAGTTCCGACTAGCCCGGCGTACGAGCAGTACTTC.

V and J are TRBV5-1 and TRBJ2-3; 7 bases match TRBD1. Germline V CDR1 and CDR2: SGHRS, YFSETQ. This CDR3 is built from 17 residues. V lost 1 base to trimming and J lost 1 base; unmatched junction nucleotides: 9. DNA for the CDR3: TGCGCCAGCAGCTTGACTCCCGGGACAGAGGGCACAGATACGCAGTATTTT. Its translation is CASSLTPGTEGTDTQYF. The full variable domain, rest sourced from reference TRBV5-1 and TRBJ2-3, is KAGVTQTPRYLIKTRGQQVTLSCSPISGHRSVSWYQQTPGQGLQFLFEYFSETQRNKGNFPGRFSGRQFSNSRSEMNVSTLELGDSALYLCASSLTPGTEGTDTQYFGPGTRLTVL.

The V gene is TRBV7-6, the J gene TRBJ2-5; 12 positions agree with TRBD2. Germline V gene sequence: CDR1 SGHVS, CDR2 FNYEAQ. The CDR3 covers 16 residues. The trim removed 4 bases at V and 0 bases at J, leaving 3 bases unmatched. The CDR3 region is CASSSLAGGYQETQYF. The CDR3 bases are TGTGCCAGCAGCTCCCTAGCGGGAGGGTACCAAGAGACCCAGTACTTC. Variable domain in full (rest from reference TRBV7-6 and TRBJ2-5): GAGVSQSPRYKVTKRGQDVALRCDPISGHVSLYWYRQALGQGPEFLTYFNYEAQQDKSGLPNDRFSAERPEGSISTLTIQRTEQRDSAMYRCASSSLAGGYQETQYFGPGTRLLVL.

The chain couples TRBV5-6 to TRBJ2-4, with D maybe TRBD2 (5 bases). Germline V gene data show CDR1 as SGHDT and CDR2 as YYEEEE. V lost 0 bases, J lost 8 bases, and 9 bases lay in between. This CDR3 spans 13 amino acids. For the CDR3, the DNA is TGTGCCAGCAGCTTGGGATCGAGGGACATTCAGTACTTC. It translates to CASSLGSRDIQYF.

The chain has TRBV5-1 and TRBJ2-3, with D tentatively TRBD1 (5 bases). V was trimmed by 0 bases and J by 3 bases, leaving 11 bases between them. From germline, CDR1 is SGHRS and CDR2 YFSETQ. This CDR3 spans 15 amino acids. The CDR3: CASSLDPGWTDTQYF. CDR3 nucleotides: TGCGCCAGCAGCTTGGACCCAGGGTGGACAGATACGCAGTATTTT.

This clone was seen more than once but under ten times. The chain joins TRBV15 to TRBJ2-7; D is perhaps TRBD2 (6 bases). V lost 0 bases and J 2 bases, leaving 20 bases between the germline ends. This CDR3 contains 18 residues. Germline CDR1 and CDR2: LNHNV and YYDKDF (reference sequence). CDR3 sequence reads: CATSREQAGGRTTYEQYF. The CDR3 DNA sequence: TGTGCCACCAGCAGAGAACAGGCGGGCGGCCGGACTACCTACGAGCAGTACTTC.

This clone has just a few counts. The chain joins TRBV29-1 to TRBJ2-1, with 7 bases identical to TRBD2. V was pared by 3 bases and J by 4 bases, with 3 bases of the junction left unmatched. This CDR3 has 13 amino acids. The germline V gene has CDR1 SQVTM and CDR2 ANQGSEA. In DNA, the CDR3 is TGCAGCGTTGACGGGGGGAGATACAATGAGCAGTTCTTC. This translates into CSVDGGRYNEQFF.

This clone has more than one count but fewer than ten. The chain couples TRBV7-3 to TRBJ1-3; TRBD1 is a possible D gene (5 bases). V lost 3 bases, J lost 2 bases, and 11 bases lay in between. This CDR3 has 15 amino acids. Germline V CDR1 and CDR2: SGHTA, FQGTGA. Written as DNA, the CDR3 is TGTGCCAGCAGCTTGGACCAGGGTGCTGGAAACACCATATATTTT. Protein sequence: CASSLDQGAGNTIYF.

The gene calls are TRBV19 and TRBJ2-1; TRBD2 matches 8 bases. CDR1 and CDR2 (germline): LNHDA, SQIVND (reference sequence). This CDR3 contains 14 residues. Losses at the gene ends were 4 bases for V and 3 bases for J; bases not matched to a gene: 2. CDR3 nucleotide sequence: TGTGCCAGTAGTACCGGGACTAGCTACAATGAGCAGTTCTTC. It yields the protein CASSTGTSYNEQFF.

This clone showed up just a few times. The genes are TRBV14 and TRBJ2-1; no clear D gene. Per the germline V gene, CDR1 is SGHDN and CDR2 is FVKESK. The CDR3 sequence is 13 residues long. Deletions cut 0 bases from V and 5 bases from J, with 5 bases between. The CDR3 loop is CASSQESHNEQFF. The CDR3 region has the DNA TGTGCCAGCAGCCAAGAAAGCCACAATGAGCAGTTCTTC.

This clone was seen ten or more times. The V and J genes are TRBV7-9 and TRBJ2-3, with D perhaps matching TRBD2 (5 bases). Per germline, CDR1 SEHNR and CDR2 FQNEAQ (reference sequence). The V and J ends lost 5 bases and 5 bases respectively, with 17 bases between them. The CDR3 is 15 amino acids. The CDR3 sequence is CASSPSEAGRDTQYF. The CDR3 DNA follows: TGTGCCAGCAGCCCCTCAGAGGCTGGGAGAGATACGCAGTATTTT.

V and J are TRBV5-1 and TRBJ1-2; D is unclear. Germline V gene sequence: CDR1 SGHRS, CDR2 YFSETQ. The CDR3 spans 13 residues. V lost 0 bases and J lost 7, with 10 bases in between. CDR3 DNA sequence: TGCGCCAGCAGCTTGGATTGGGAGGGTGGCTACACCTTC. Translation gives CASSLDWEGGYTF.